This T cell receptor beta chain was recorded in a study of cytomegalovirus exposure and HLA in healthy donors. Notes on the study in general: TCR beta V- and J-gene trimming was later associated with a missense DCLRE1C variant.

In the PCR, 60 Vbeta and 13 Jbeta primers were used. As processed by the authors: About 83 million unique TCR beta chains, roughly 11 million shared, were counted in a later analysis. Produced via immunoSEQ multiplex PCR; TCRdb's table is partial and in-frame only. V and J calls and clone size follow that table, whereas D and trimming were derived from the DNA. Here the sample spans about 100,000 clones, around 77% being singletons. This CDR3 comprises 15 residues. Germline V gene data show CDR1 as SGHAT and CDR2 as FQNNGV. The V end was cut by 5 bases, the J end by 3 bases, with 15 bases between. The donors gave bone marrow, and they were healthy. Concerning this clone: Its antigen is still unknown.

This sequence was found in a man aged 50 to 59 in good health and CMV-seropositive. Source material: PBMCs. The chain combines TRBV11-2 with TRBJ2-3; D perhaps matches TRBD1 (5 bases). The CDR3 spells CASSPQGTATDTQYF. CDR3 sequence (DNA): TGTGCCAGCAGCCCCCAGGGTACAGCTACAGATACGCAGTATTTT.